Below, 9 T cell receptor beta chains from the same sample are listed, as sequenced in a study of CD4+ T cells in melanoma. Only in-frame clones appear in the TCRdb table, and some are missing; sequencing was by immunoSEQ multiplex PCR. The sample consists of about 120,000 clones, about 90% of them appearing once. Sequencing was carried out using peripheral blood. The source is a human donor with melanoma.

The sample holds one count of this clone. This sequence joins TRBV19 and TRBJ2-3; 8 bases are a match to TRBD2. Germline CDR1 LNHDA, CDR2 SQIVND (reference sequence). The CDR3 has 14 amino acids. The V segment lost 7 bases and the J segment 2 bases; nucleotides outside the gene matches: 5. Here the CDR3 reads CASKWRGATDTQYF. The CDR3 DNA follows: TGTGCCAGTAAATGGCGGGGGGCCACAGATACGCAGTATTTT.

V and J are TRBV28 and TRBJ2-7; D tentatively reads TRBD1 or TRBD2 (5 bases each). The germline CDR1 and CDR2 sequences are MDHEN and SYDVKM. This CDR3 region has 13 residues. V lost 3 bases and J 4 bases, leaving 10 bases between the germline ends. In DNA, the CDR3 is TGTGCCAGCAGTTTGCTCAGGGAGTACGAGCAGTACTTC. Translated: CASSLLREYEQYF.

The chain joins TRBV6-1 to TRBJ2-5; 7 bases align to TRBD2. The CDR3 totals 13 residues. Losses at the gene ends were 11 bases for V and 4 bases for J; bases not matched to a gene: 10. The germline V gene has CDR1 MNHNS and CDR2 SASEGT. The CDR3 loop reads CAVRAGGGETQYF. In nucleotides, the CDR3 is TGTGCCGTCAGGGCCGGCGGGGGAGAGACCCAGTACTTC.

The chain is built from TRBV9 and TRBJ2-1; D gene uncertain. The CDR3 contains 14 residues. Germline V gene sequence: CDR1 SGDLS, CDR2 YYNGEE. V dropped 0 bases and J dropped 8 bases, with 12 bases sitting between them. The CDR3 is CASSVGVSPDEQFF. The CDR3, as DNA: TGTGCCAGCAGCGTAGGTGTCTCGCCCGATGAGCAGTTCTTC.

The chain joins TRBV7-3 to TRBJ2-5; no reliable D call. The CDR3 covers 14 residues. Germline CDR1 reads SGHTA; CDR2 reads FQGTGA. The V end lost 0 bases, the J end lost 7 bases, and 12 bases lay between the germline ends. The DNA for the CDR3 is TGTGCCAGCAGCTTAACGGGTCCCCCCGGGACCCAGTACTTC. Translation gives CASSLTGPPGTQYF.

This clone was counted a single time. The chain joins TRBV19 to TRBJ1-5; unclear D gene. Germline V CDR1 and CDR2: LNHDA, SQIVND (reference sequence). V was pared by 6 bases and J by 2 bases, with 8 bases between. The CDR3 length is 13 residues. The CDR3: CASRFAGNQPQHF. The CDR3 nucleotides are TGTGCCAGTAGGTTCGCTGGCAATCAGCCCCAGCATTTT.

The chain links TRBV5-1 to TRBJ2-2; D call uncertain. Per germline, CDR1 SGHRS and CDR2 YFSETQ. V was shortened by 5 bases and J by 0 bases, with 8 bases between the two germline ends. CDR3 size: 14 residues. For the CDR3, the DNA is TGCGCCAGCAGGCAACAGACGAACACCGGGGAGCTGTTTTTT. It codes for CASRQQTNTGELFF.

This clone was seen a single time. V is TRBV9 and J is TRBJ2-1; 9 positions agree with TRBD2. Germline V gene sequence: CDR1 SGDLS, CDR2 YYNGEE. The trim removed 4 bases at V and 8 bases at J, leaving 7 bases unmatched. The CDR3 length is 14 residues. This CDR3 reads CASSPAAGGHEQFF. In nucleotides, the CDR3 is TGTGCCAGCAGCCCCGCCGCGGGAGGGCATGAGCAGTTCTTC.

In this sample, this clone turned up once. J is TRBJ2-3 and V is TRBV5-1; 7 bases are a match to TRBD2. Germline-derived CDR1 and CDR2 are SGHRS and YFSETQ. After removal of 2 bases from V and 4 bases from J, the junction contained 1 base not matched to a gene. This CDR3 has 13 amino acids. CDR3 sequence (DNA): TGCGCCAGCAGCTTTGGGGGGGCAGATACGCAGTATTTT. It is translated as CASSFGGADTQYF.